Listed below are T cell receptor beta chains from one sample, sequenced in a study of shared clonotypes between healthy human individuals. Clones were read by immunoSEQ multiplex PCR, and TCRdb kept only the in-frame ones, dropping some. The repertoire holds roughly 2,000,000 clones, with over 85% as singletons. Specimen: naive CD8+ T cells sorted from blood. The receptors stem from a young man in good health. Each CDR3 is given with its conserved first and last residue. D genes are given only for firm matches. For some rows the clone size is stated as once, few or many, or as a class when expanded; others skip it.

V gene	J gene	D gene	clone size	CDR3 length	CDR3 protein	CDR3 DNA
TRBV28	TRBJ2-7	-	-	13	CASSGGHSYEQYF	TGTGCCAGCTCGGGGGGACACTCCTACGAGCAGTACTTC
TRBV7-9	TRBJ2-5	TRBD2	-	16	CASSLRASGRQETQYF	TGTGCCAGCAGCTTAAGGGCTAGCGGGAGGCAAGAGACCCAGTACTTC
TRBV7-9	TRBJ2-1	TRBD2	once	14	CASSSGGTSNEQFF	TGTGCCAGCAGCTCGGGGGGGACTAGCAATGAGCAGTTCTTC
TRBV18	TRBJ1-2	-	-	15	CASSGPRDTIYGYTF	TGTGCCAGCTCCGGACCCCGGGACACCATTTATGGCTACACCTTC
TRBV30	TRBJ2-7	TRBD2	-	14	CAWSLLAGTYEQYF	TGTGCCTGGAGCCTCCTAGCGGGCACCTACGAGCAGTACTTC
TRBV5-4	TRBJ2-2	TRBD1	once	16	CASSLGSGGATGELFF	TGTGCCAGCAGCTTGGGATCAGGGGGCGCGACCGGGGAGCTGTTTTTT
TRBV5-1	TRBJ2-5	-	-	15	CASSSEGGHQETQYF	TGCGCCAGCAGCTCTGAAGGTGGGCACCAAGAGACCCAGTACTTC
TRBV11-2	TRBJ2-4	-	-	17	CASSLDPGASSKNIQYF	TGTGCCAGCAGCTTAGATCCCGGGGCTTCCTCCAAAAACATTCAGTACTTC
TRBV19	TRBJ1-6	-	-	16	CASRSPGDPYNSPLHF	TGTGCCAGTAGATCCCCGGGGGACCCCTATAATTCACCCCTCCACTTT
TRBV7-2	TRBJ2-7	-	-	11	CASSLNYEQYF	TGTGCCAGCAGCTTAAACTACGAGCAGTACTTC
TRBV27	TRBJ2-7	TRBD1	-	17	CASSFQLTGSITYEQYF	TGTGCCAGCAGTTTTCAACTGACAGGGAGTATTACTTACGAGCAGTACTTC
TRBV4-1	TRBJ1-5	TRBD1	-	15	CASSQDRGQLTPQHF	TGCGCCAGCAGCCAAGATCGGGGACAGCTTACGCCCCAGCATTTT
TRBV13	TRBJ2-1	-	-	15	CASSTRRAPYNEQFF	TGTGCCAGCAGCACAAGGAGGGCCCCCTACAATGAGCAGTTCTTC
TRBV9	TRBJ2-3	-	-	13	CASSPEGWDTQYF	TGTGCCAGCAGCCCGGAAGGGTGGGATACGCAGTATTTT